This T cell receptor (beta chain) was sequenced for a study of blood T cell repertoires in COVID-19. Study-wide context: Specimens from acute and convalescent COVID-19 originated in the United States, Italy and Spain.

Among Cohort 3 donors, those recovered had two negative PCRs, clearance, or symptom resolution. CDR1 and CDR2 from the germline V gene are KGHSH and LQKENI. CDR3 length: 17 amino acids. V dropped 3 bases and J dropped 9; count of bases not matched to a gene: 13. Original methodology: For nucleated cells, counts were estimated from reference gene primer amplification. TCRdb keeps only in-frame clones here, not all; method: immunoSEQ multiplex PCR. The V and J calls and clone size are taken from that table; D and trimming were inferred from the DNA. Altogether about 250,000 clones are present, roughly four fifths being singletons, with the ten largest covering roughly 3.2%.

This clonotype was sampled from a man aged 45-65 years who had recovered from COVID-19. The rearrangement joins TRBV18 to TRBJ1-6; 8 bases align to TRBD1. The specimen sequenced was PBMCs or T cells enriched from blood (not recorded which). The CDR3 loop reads CASSPRGRGQESSPLHF. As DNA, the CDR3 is TGTGCCAGCTCACCTCGGGGCAGGGGGCAAGAGAGTTCACCCCTCCACTTT.